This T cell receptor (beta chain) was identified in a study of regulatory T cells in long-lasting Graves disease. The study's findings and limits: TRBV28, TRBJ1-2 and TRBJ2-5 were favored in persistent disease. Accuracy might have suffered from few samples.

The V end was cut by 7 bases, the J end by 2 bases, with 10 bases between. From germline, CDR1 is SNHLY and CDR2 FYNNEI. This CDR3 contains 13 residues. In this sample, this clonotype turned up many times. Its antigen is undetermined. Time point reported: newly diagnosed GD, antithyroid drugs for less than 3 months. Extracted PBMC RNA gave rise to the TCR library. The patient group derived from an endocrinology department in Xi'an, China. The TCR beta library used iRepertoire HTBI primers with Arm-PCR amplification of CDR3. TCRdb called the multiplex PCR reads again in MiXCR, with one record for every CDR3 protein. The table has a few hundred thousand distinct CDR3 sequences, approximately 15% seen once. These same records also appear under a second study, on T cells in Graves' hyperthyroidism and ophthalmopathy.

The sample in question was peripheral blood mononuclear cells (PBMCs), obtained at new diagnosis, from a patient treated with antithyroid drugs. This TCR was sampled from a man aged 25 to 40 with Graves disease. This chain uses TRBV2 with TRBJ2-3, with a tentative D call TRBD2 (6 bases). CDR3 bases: TGTGCCAGCAAGGGACTCTCCACAGATACGCAGTATTTT. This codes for CASKGLSTDTQYF.